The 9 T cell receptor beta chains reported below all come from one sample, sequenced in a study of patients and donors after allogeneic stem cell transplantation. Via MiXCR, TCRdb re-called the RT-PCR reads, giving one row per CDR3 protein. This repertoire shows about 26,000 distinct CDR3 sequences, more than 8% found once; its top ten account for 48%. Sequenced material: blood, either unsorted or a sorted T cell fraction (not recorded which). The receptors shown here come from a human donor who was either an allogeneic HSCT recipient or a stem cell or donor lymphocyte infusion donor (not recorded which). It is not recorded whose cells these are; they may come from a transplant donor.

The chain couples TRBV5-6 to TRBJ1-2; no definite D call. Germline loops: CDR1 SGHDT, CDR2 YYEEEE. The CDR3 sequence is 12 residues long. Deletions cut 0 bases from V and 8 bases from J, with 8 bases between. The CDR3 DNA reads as TGTGCCAGCAGCTTGGGTACAACGGGCTACACCTTC. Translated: CASSLGTTGYTF.

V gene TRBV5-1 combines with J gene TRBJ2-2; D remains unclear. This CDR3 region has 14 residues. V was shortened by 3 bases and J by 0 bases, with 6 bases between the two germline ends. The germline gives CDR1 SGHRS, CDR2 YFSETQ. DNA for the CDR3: TGCGCCAGCAGCTGGCAACCGAACACCGGGGAGCTGTTTTTT. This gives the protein CASSWQPNTGELFF. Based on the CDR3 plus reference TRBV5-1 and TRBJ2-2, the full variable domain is KAGVTQTPRYLIKTRGQQVTLSCSPISGHRSVSWYQQTPGQGLQFLFEYFSETQRNKGNFPGRFSGRQFSNSRSEMNVSTLELGDSALYLCASSWQPNTGELFFGEGSRLTVL.

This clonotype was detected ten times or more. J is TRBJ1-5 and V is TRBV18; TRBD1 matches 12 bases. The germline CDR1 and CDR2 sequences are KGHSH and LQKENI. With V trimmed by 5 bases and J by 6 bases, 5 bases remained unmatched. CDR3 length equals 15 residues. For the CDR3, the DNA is TGTGCCAGCTCAGCGGGACAGGGGGCCGGTCAGCCCCAGCATTTT. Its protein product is CASSAGQGAGQPQHF.

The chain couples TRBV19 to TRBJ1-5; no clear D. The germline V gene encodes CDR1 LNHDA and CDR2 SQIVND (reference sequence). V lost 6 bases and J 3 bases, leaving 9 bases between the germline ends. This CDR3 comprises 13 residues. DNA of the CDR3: TGTGCCAGTAGGGACCCTACCAATCAGCCCCAGCATTTT. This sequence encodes CASRDPTNQPQHF.

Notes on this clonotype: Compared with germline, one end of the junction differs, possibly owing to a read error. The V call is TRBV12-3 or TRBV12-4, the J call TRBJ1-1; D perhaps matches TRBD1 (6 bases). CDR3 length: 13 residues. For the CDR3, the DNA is TGTGCCAGCACCGATCCCAGGGGTACTGAAGCTTCCTTT. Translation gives CASTDPRGTEASF.

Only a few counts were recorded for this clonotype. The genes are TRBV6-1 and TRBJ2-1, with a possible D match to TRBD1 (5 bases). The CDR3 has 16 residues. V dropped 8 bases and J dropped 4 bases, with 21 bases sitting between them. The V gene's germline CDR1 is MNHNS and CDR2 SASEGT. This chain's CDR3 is CASALVQGSIYNEQFF. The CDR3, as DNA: TGTGCCAGCGCTTTAGTTCAGGGATCAATATACAATGAGCAGTTCTTC.

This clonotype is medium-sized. As DNA, the CDR3 is TGCGCCAGCAGCTTGGCAGGAACCGGGGAGCTGTTTTTT. It yields the protein CASSLAGTGELFF. The chain couples TRBV5-1 to TRBJ2-2; D is undetermined. Trimming left V 0 bases short and J 5 bases short, with 5 bases between. The CDR3 has 13 amino acids. CDR1 is SGHRS and CDR2 is YFSETQ in the germline V gene. The whole variable domain, remainder taken from reference TRBV5-1 and TRBJ2-2, is KAGVTQTPRYLIKTRGQQVTLSCSPISGHRSVSWYQQTPGQGLQFLFEYFSETQRNKGNFPGRFSGRQFSNSRSEMNVSTLELGDSALYLCASSLAGTGELFFGEGSRLTVL.

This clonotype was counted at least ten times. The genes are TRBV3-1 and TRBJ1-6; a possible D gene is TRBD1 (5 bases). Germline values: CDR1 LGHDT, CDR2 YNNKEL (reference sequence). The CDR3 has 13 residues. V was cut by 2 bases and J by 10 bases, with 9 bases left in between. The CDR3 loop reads CASSQNRGSPLHF. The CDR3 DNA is TGTGCCAGCAGCCAAAATAGGGGCTCACCCCTCCACTTT.

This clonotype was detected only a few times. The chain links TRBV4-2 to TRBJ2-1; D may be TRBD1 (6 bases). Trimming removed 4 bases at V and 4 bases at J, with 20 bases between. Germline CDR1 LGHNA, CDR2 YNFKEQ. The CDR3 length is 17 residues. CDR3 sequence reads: CASSPLDSGTGYNEQFF. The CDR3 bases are TGTGCCAGCAGCCCGCTGGACAGTGGGACCGGTTACAATGAGCAGTTCTTC.